Listed below are T cell receptor beta chains from one sample, sequenced in a study of blood T cell repertoires in COVID-19. Clones were sequenced by immunoSEQ multiplex PCR, and TCRdb holds only the in-frame ones, with some missing. Among 49,000 or so clones listed, approximately 85% were seen once. Sequences were obtained from peripheral blood. The source of these receptors is an elderly woman with COVID-19, enrolled during active disease. CDR3s include the opening cysteine and the closing phenylalanine or tryptophan.

j_call: TRBJ1-3; v_call: TRBV18; cdr3_aa: CASSPGGHAPGNTIYF
j_call: TRBJ1-4; v_call: TRBV5-1; cdr3_aa: CASSLEPGLRNEKLFF
j_call: TRBJ2-5; v_call: TRBV7-3; cdr3_aa: CASSPTGLQETQYF
j_call: TRBJ2-7; v_call: TRBV9; cdr3_aa: CASSVGLGGSPYEQYF
j_call: TRBJ1-2; v_call: TRBV3-1/TRBV3-2; cdr3_aa: CASSQFLGGDGYTF
j_call: TRBJ1-5; v_call: TRBV11-2; cdr3_aa: CASSKDRGNQPQHF
j_call: TRBJ2-2; v_call: TRBV11-2; cdr3_aa: CASSSTSGPTGELFF
j_call: TRBJ2-2; v_call: TRBV2; cdr3_aa: CASSGGPGELFF
j_call: TRBJ1-1; v_call: TRBV24-1; cdr3_aa: CATSEGVNTEAFF
j_call: TRBJ1-1; v_call: TRBV4-1; cdr3_aa: CASSQDHLGAKTEAFF
j_call: TRBJ2-1; v_call: TRBV27; cdr3_aa: CASSFSGLAYEQFF
j_call: TRBJ1-3; v_call: TRBV2; cdr3_aa: CASSRTSTGLGNTIYF
j_call: TRBJ2-7; v_call: TRBV13; cdr3_aa: CASSPGGQYYEQYF
j_call: TRBJ1-5; v_call: TRBV5-8; cdr3_aa: CASLGVSGNQPQHF
j_call: TRBJ2-6; v_call: TRBV9; cdr3_aa: CASSVGAGGSPGANVLTF
j_call: TRBJ2-7; v_call: TRBV7-9; cdr3_aa: CASSPFAGYEQYF
j_call: TRBJ2-3; v_call: TRBV3-1/TRBV3-2; cdr3_aa: CASSPTPATQYF
j_call: TRBJ1-6; v_call: TRBV5-1; cdr3_aa: CASSLEGQGNSPLHF
j_call: TRBJ2-7; v_call: TRBV27; cdr3_aa: CASSWSGGAQEQYF
j_call: TRBJ1-1; v_call: TRBV6-5; cdr3_aa: CASSPRQGTPEAFF
j_call: TRBJ2-2; v_call: TRBV6-5; cdr3_aa: CASTRLTGELFF
j_call: TRBJ1-2; v_call: TRBV10-3; cdr3_aa: CAIRQGDHQGYTF
j_call: TRBJ1-1; v_call: TRBV20-1; cdr3_aa: CSARRQIEAFF
j_call: TRBJ1-5; v_call: TRBV10-2; cdr3_aa: CASSETGNQPQHF
j_call: TRBJ1-5; v_call: TRBV28; cdr3_aa: CASSWDRGQDQPQHF
j_call: TRBJ1-3; v_call: TRBV12-3/TRBV12-4; cdr3_aa: CASREGNTIYF
j_call: TRBJ2-2; v_call: TRBV11-3; cdr3_aa: CASSWRGELFF
j_call: TRBJ2-3; v_call: TRBV6-5; cdr3_aa: CASIPIQGDTQYF
j_call: TRBJ1-3; v_call: TRBV2; cdr3_aa: CASSVLEGTGNTIYF
j_call: TRBJ2-3; v_call: TRBV9; cdr3_aa: CASSPLAGGPTDTQYF
j_call: TRBJ1-4; v_call: TRBV9; cdr3_aa: CASSLDPGTGVEKLFF
j_call: TRBJ1-1; v_call: TRBV7-6; cdr3_aa: CASSPRTVYDSTEAFF
j_call: TRBJ2-2; v_call: TRBV6-6; cdr3_aa: CASTVFGGTGELFF
j_call: TRBJ2-5; v_call: TRBV4-3; cdr3_aa: CASSQDWGGADETQYF
j_call: TRBJ2-7; v_call: TRBV5-1; cdr3_aa: CASSLAEDSGEQYF
j_call: TRBJ2-7; v_call: TRBV5-4; cdr3_aa: CASSLGGGGITYEQYF
j_call: TRBJ1-5; v_call: TRBV7-2; cdr3_aa: CASTPGVLSNQPQHF
j_call: TRBJ1-2; v_call: TRBV12-5; cdr3_aa: CASGFYPTGSNYGYTF
j_call: TRBJ2-5; v_call: TRBV10-3; cdr3_aa: CAIKDSGGQETQYF
j_call: TRBJ1-1; v_call: TRBV5-4; cdr3_aa: CASSSGTLNTEAFF
j_call: TRBJ2-3; v_call: TRBV4-2; cdr3_aa: CASSQGLAGGQDTQYF
j_call: TRBJ2-1; v_call: TRBV7-2; cdr3_aa: CASRAIVDEQFF
j_call: TRBJ2-3; v_call: TRBV20-1; cdr3_aa: CSAPLGDTQYF
j_call: TRBJ1-2; v_call: TRBV20-1; cdr3_aa: CSASLTGGGYTF
j_call: TRBJ2-7; v_call: TRBV7-3; cdr3_aa: CASSQGPGTGGYEQYF
j_call: TRBJ1-2; v_call: TRBV7-9; cdr3_aa: CASSPPRDRGGYGYTF
j_call: TRBJ2-2; v_call: TRBV7-2; cdr3_aa: CASSLVGGLGTGELFF
j_call: TRBJ1-5; v_call: TRBV5-5; cdr3_aa: CASSSREEGNQPQHF
j_call: TRBJ2-3; v_call: TRBV19; cdr3_aa: CASSVDRGRDTQYF
j_call: TRBJ2-3; v_call: TRBV5-6; cdr3_aa: CASSLLGQGATDTQYF
j_call: TRBJ1-3; v_call: TRBV7-2; cdr3_aa: CASSFDRFSGNTIYF
j_call: TRBJ2-3; v_call: TRBV7-9; cdr3_aa: CASSLGTSGTDTQYF